This TCR beta chain was obtained from a study of early T cells in non-severe SARS-CoV-2 infection. The V end was cut by 2 bases, the J end by 9 bases, with 10 bases between. Per the germline V gene, CDR1 is SGHAT and CDR2 is FQNNGV. This CDR3 contains 13 residues. TCRdb reprocessed the 5' RACE reads with MiXCR, giving one entry per CDR3 protein. The table lists more than 45,000 distinct CDR3 sequences, approximately 13% of them singletons. As for this clonotype: Its target is not known.

Findings and caveats of the study: Matching against VDJdb likely underestimated virus-specific expansions, favoring anti-spike CD8.

The TCR comes from an adult who was a healthcare worker with PCR-confirmed SARS-CoV-2 infection or an uninfected control (not recorded which). The sequencing input was whole blood. This rearrangement joins TRBV11-2 to TRBJ2-2; no clear D. The CDR3 region is CASSLRVGRELFF. CDR3 nucleotide sequence: TGTGCCAGCAGCTTAAGAGTGGGCCGGGAGCTGTTTTTT.